The T cell receptor beta chain described here comes from a study of blood T cell repertoires in COVID-19. Seattle's enrolled individuals joined amid active infection and were then monitored longitudinally. This CDR3 comprises 12 residues. Per germline, CDR1 LNHDA and CDR2 SQIVND (reference sequence). Trimming removed 5 bases at V and 9 bases at J, with 10 bases between. As processed by the authors: Scientists estimated how many nucleated cells there were by amplifying reference gene primers. TCRdb's copy holds only in-frame clones and misses some; the assay was immunoSEQ multiplex PCR. V, J and clone size are those of that table, while D and trimming were read from the DNA. Altogether some 240,000 clones are present, about 90% being singletons, with the ten largest covering more than 0.7%.

This TCR was recovered from a man aged 55 to 70 with COVID-19, enrolled during active disease. Sequencing was performed on peripheral blood. The rearrangement links TRBV19 to TRBJ1-4; D call uncertain. The DNA for the CDR3 is TGTGCCAGTAGTCTACAAGCGCAAAAACTGTTTTTT. It codes for CASSLQAQKLFF.